Following are 20 T cell receptor beta chains from one sample sequenced in a study of blood T cell repertoires in COVID-19. Profiling relied on immunoSEQ multiplex PCR, and the TCRdb table lists in-frame clones only, not all of them. The table shows 150,000 to 200,000 clones, with around 81% occurring only once. Specimen: peripheral blood. The receptors derive from a man between 65 and 85 years old with active or convalescent COVID-19.

J is TRBJ1-1 and V is TRBV15; D possibly corresponds to TRBD1 (5 bases). From germline, CDR1 is LNHNV and CDR2 YYDKDF (reference sequence). V lost 0 bases and J lost 4, with 9 bases in between. CDR3 length: 14 residues. The DNA of the CDR3 is TGTGCCACCAGCAGAGATTGGGGCGGCACTGAAGCTTTCTTT. Translation gives CATSRDWGGTEAFF.

This chain joins TRBV5-1 and TRBJ2-2, with a weak D call TRBD2 (5 bases). V was clipped by 4 bases and J by 3 bases, with 13 bases between them. The CDR3 totals 15 residues. Germline V gene sequence: CDR1 SGHRS, CDR2 YFSETQ. The CDR3 here is CASSPDPRDTGELFF. Here the CDR3 DNA reads TGCGCCAGCAGCCCGGACCCGAGGGACACCGGGGAGCTGTTTTTT.

J is TRBJ2-3 and V is TRBV9, with D maybe TRBD1 (6 bases). CDR3 size: 15 residues. V lost 3 bases to trimming and J lost 2 bases, with 13 bases between them. The germline V gene has CDR1 SGDLS and CDR2 YYNGEE. DNA for the CDR3: TGTGCCAGCAGCGCCGACAGGAGAGTCACAGATACGCAGTATTTT. It translates to CASSADRRVTDTQYF. The whole variable domain, remainder taken from reference TRBV9 and TRBJ2-3, is DSGVTQTPKHLITATGQRVTLRCSPRSGDLSVYWYQQSLDQGLQFLIQYYNGEERAKGNILERFSAQQFPDLHSELNLSSLELGDSALYFCASSADRRVTDTQYFGPGTRLTVL.

The gene calls are TRBV7-6 and TRBJ1-1; D not resolved. The V gene's germline CDR1 is SGHVS and CDR2 FNYEAQ. With 2 bases removed from V and 3 bases from J, the gap between germline ends came to 10 bases. The length of the CDR3 is 14 residues. The CDR3 region is CASSLIGLDTEAFF. CDR3 DNA sequence: TGTGCCAGCAGCTTAATAGGCCTAGACACTGAAGCTTTCTTT.

The V gene is TRBV9, the J gene TRBJ1-1, with D hard to call. The CDR3 totals 12 residues. Germline CDR1 is SGDLS and CDR2 is YYNGEE. V was trimmed by 3 bases and J by 8 bases, leaving 11 bases between them. The CDR3 region is CASSGLAGEAFF. The CDR3 DNA follows: TGTGCCAGCAGCGGGTTGGCGGGGGAAGCTTTCTTT.

This clone was found once. J is TRBJ1-1 and V is TRBV30; no clear D gene. V lost 6 bases to trimming and J lost 10 bases, with 21 bases between them. The CDR3 consists of 13 residues. Germline loops: CDR1 GTSNPN, CDR2 SVGIG (reference sequence). CDR3 in amino acids: CACYTSTGDGAFF. In nucleotides, the CDR3 is TGTGCCTGCTATACCTCCACTGGAGATGGAGCTTTCTTT.

The chain uses TRBV5-4 and TRBJ2-2, with 7 positions matching TRBD1. The CDR3 has 14 amino acids. Looked up from germline, CDR1 is SGHNT and CDR2 is YYREEE (reference sequence). Losses at the gene ends were 4 bases for V and 3 bases for J; bases not matched to a gene: 3. The CDR3 region has the DNA TGTGCCAGCAGCGCCGGACAGGACACCGGGGAGCTGTTTTTT. Translated, it gives CASSAGQDTGELFF.

The chain carries TRBV29-1 and TRBJ1-5; the D gene is possibly TRBD1 (5 bases). V was cut by 2 bases and J by 0 bases, with 8 bases left in between. The CDR3 length is 14 residues. CDR1 is SQVTM, CDR2 ANQGSEA, per germline. The CDR3 DNA follows: TGCAGCGTTGAAACAGGACATAGCAATCAGCCCCAGCATTTT. Its protein product is CSVETGHSNQPQHF.

V usage is TRBV6-2 or TRBV6-3 and J usage is TRBJ1-5; 9 nucleotides line up with TRBD1. The V gene's germline CDR1 is MNHEY and CDR2 SVGEGT. V gave up 5 bases and J gave up 1 base; unmatched junction bases: 12. The CDR3 runs 18 residues. CDR3 in DNA: TGTGCCAGCAGTACCGGACAGGGGCGGCCTAGGAGCAATCAGCCCCAGCATTTT. Translated, it gives CASSTGQGRPRSNQPQHF.

This clone was seen a single time. V usage is TRBV27 and J usage is TRBJ1-1; D is ambiguous. Trimming removed 2 bases from V and 2 bases from J, with 12 bases in between. The length of the CDR3 is 15 residues. CDR1 MNHEY and CDR2 SMNVEV come from the germline V gene (reference sequence). CDR3 DNA sequence: TGTGCCAGCAGTTTAACGAGACTAAGAAACACTGAAGCTTTCTTT. Protein: CASSLTRLRNTEAFF.

This clone was found once. This chain joins TRBV7-2 and TRBJ2-1; D uncertain. The CDR3 is made up of 14 amino acids. In germline, CDR1 is SGHTA, CDR2 FQGNSA. Between the trimmed V and J ends, which lost 1 base and 6 bases, there was a span of 10 bases. CDR3 DNA sequence: TGTGCCAGCAGCTTAGGTCTCAGGTTCAATGAGCAGTTCTTC. Its protein product is CASSLGLRFNEQFF.

The chain couples TRBV18 to TRBJ2-3, with TRBD1 matching 7 bases. The CDR3 has 16 residues. The V gene's germline CDR1 is KGHSH and CDR2 LQKENI. V was clipped by 3 bases and J by 1 base; unmatched bases: 7. CDR3 sequence: CASSPVTGVRTDTQYF. Written as DNA, the CDR3 is TGTGCCAGCTCACCGGTCACAGGGGTTCGCACAGATACGCAGTATTTT.

This chain links TRBV28 with TRBJ1-6, with D uncertain. Germline CDR1 and CDR2: MDHEN and SYDVKM. Trimming cost V 3 bases and J 8 bases, with 11 bases left between them. The CDR3 has 14 amino acids. The CDR3 coding sequence is TGTGCCAGCAGTTTTCGTGACATAGATTCACCCCTCCACTTT. Translated, it gives CASSFRDIDSPLHF.

CDR3 sequence reads: CASSPKGGGSGANVLTF. In DNA form, the CDR3 reads TGTGCCAGCTCACCAAAGGGAGGGGGTTCTGGGGCCAACGTCCTGACTTTC. The chain is built from TRBV18 and TRBJ2-6, with D perhaps TRBD2 (7 bases). Trimming left V 2 bases short and J 1 base short, with 12 bases between. CDR3 length equals 17 residues. Germline values: CDR1 KGHSH, CDR2 LQKENI. The complete variable domain, with remaining parts taken from reference TRBV18 and TRBJ2-6, reads NAGVMQNPRHLVRRRGQEARLRCSPMKGHSHVYWYRQLPEEGLKFMVYLQKENIIDESGMPKERFSAEFPKEGPSILRIQQVVRGDSAAYFCASSPKGGGSGANVLTFGAGSRLTVL.

The chain has TRBV19 and TRBJ1-5; D is undetermined. V was cut by 7 bases and J by 0 bases, with 16 bases left in between. Germline assignment: CDR1 LNHDA and CDR2 SQIVND (reference sequence). CDR3 length: 16 residues. CDR3 nucleotides: TGTGCCAGTAACCCCTCGTTCAGGAATAGCAATCAGCCCCAGCATTTT. Translated: CASNPSFRNSNQPQHF.

V usage is TRBV7-2 and J usage is TRBJ2-7; 7 nucleotides line up with TRBD1. V lost 5 bases and J lost 4; bases outside the gene matches: 11. Germline V gene data show CDR1 as SGHTA and CDR2 as FQGNSA. The CDR3 totals 15 residues. CDR3 amino acids: CASSPPGGVRYEQYF. The CDR3 DNA follows: TGTGCCAGCAGCCCCCCAGGGGGAGTTAGATACGAGCAGTACTTC.

The genes are TRBV7-8 and TRBJ2-1, with D perhaps TRBD2 (6 bases). V was cut by 0 bases and J by 5 bases, with 14 bases left in between. The CDR3 contains 16 residues. From germline, CDR1 is SGHVS and CDR2 FQNEAQ. CDR3 amino acids: CASSLALAGLNNEQFF. The DNA of the CDR3 is TGTGCCAGCAGCTTAGCCCTCGCGGGACTGAACAATGAGCAGTTCTTC.

This clone was detected only a few times. The genes are TRBV29-1 and TRBJ2-5; weak D call: TRBD1 (5 bases). There are 13 residues in the CDR3. Germline V gene sequence: CDR1 SQVTM, CDR2 ANQGSEA. V lost 3 bases and J lost 5, with 13 bases in between. CDR3 DNA sequence: TGCAGCGTTGACCCCACAGGTCTGGAGACCCAGTACTTC. Protein: CSVDPTGLETQYF.

This clone was seen only once. In DNA, the CDR3 is TGTGCCACTTCGGGGTTCGGGGCCAACGTCCTGACTTTC. This encodes CATSGFGANVLTF. This chain joins TRBV3-1 (or the pseudogene TRBV3-2) and TRBJ2-6, with D perhaps TRBD2 (5 bases). Germline CDR1 is LGHDT and CDR2 is YNNKEL (reference sequence). V was cut by 10 bases and J by 4 bases, with 11 bases left in between. The CDR3 contains 13 residues.

The chain recombines TRBV4-3 with TRBJ1-4; D unclear. V was clipped by 4 bases and J by 7 bases, with 10 bases between them. The germline CDR1 and CDR2 sequences are LGHNA and YSLEER. The length of the CDR3 is 13 residues. Written as DNA, the CDR3 is TGCGCCAGCAGCCGGGAGGGCGGTGAAAAACTGTTTTTT. This gives the protein CASSREGGEKLFF.